This T cell receptor (beta chain) is drawn from a study of blood T cell repertoires in COVID-19. Study information: Sites in the United States, Italy and Spain provided acute and convalescent COVID-19 samples. T cells, B-cell-depleted T cells, or PBMCs provided the cDNA or gDNA that served as material.

In the study's own analysis: Using reference gene primer amplification, nucleated cell counts were estimated. The assay was immunoSEQ multiplex PCR, and TCRdb's table has in-frame clones only and misses some. V and J calls and clone size come straight from that table; D and trimming were deduced from the DNA. Of 140,000 or so clones listed, around 87% are singletons. The sequencing sample was made of peripheral blood. This sequence originates from a human donor in a cohort sampled during active COVID-19.

CDR3 loop: CASRSSGTGELFF. CDR3 DNA sequence: TGTGCCAGTCGGTCTAGCGGCACCGGGGAGCTGTTTTTT. The chain carries TRBV19 and TRBJ2-2; 7 bases match TRBD2. With 8 bases clipped from V and 4 bases from J, the junction kept 4 bases outside the gene matches. The CDR3 runs 13 residues. Germline V gene sequence: CDR1 LNHDA, CDR2 SQIVND (reference sequence).